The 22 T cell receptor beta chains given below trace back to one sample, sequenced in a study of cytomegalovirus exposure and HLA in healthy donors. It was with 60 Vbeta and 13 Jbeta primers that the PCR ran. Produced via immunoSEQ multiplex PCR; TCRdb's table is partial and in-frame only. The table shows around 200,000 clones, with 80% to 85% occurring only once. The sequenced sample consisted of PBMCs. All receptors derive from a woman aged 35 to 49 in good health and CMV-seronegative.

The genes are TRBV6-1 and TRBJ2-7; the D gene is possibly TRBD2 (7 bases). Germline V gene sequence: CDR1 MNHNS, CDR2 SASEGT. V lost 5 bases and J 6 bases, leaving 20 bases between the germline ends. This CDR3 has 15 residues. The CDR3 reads CASSTTGGGGPEQYF. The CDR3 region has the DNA TGTGCCAGCAGTACCACCGGGGGCGGGGGACCCGAGCAGTACTTC.

The CDR3 DNA sequence: TGTGCCAGCAGTTTACAGGGGGCTAGGGGCTACACCTTC. Translated, it gives CASSLQGARGYTF. The chain couples TRBV27 to TRBJ1-2; 8 bases align to TRBD1. Losses at the gene ends were 2 bases for V and 8 bases for J; bases not matched to a gene: 4. Germline V gene lookup returns CDR1 MNHEY and CDR2 SMNVEV (reference sequence). The CDR3 has 13 amino acids.

The CDR3 is CASKKTGFTNEKLFF. DNA for the CDR3: TGTGCCAGCAAGAAAACAGGGTTTACTAATGAAAAACTGTTTTTT. The chain couples TRBV6-5 to TRBJ1-4; TRBD1 is a possible D gene (6 bases). In germline, CDR1 is MNHEY, CDR2 SVGAGI. The germline V and J ends were trimmed by 7 bases and 2 bases, with 14 bases remaining between them. The CDR3 is 15 amino acids.

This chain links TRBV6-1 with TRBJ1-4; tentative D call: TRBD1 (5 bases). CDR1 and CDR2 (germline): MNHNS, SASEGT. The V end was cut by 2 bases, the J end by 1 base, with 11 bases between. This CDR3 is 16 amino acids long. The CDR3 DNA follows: TGTGCCAGCAGTGAATTGGGGGGAATAACTAATGAAAAACTGTTTTTT. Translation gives CASSELGGITNEKLFF.

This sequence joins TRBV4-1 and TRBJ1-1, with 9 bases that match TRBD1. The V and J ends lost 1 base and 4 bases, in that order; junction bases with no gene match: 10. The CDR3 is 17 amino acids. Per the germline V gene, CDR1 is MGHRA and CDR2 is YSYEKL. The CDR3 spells CASSQATGGAGSTEAFF. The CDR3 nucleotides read TGCGCCAGCAGCCAAGCCACAGGGGGCGCGGGAAGCACTGAAGCTTTCTTT.

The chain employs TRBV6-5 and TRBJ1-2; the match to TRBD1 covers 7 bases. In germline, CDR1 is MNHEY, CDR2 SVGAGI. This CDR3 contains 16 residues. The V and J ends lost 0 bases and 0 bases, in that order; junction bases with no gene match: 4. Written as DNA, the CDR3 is TGTGCCAGCAGTTACTCGTTTACAGGGGCTAACTATGGCTACACCTTC. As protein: CASSYSFTGANYGYTF.

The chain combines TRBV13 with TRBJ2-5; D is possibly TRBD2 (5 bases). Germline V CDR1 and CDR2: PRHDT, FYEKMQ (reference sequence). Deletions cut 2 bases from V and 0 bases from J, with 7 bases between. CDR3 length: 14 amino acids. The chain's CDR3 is CASSLMDYQETQYF. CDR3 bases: TGTGCCAGCAGCTTAATGGACTACCAAGAGACCCAGTACTTC.

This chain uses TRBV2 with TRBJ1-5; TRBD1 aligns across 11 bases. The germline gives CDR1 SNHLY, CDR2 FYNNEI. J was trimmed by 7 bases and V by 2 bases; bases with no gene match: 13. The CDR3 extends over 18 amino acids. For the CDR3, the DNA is TGTGCCAGCAGTGAATTGGGACAGGGGGAGTCCTTTTGGCAGCCCCAGCATTTT. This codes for CASSELGQGESFWQPQHF.

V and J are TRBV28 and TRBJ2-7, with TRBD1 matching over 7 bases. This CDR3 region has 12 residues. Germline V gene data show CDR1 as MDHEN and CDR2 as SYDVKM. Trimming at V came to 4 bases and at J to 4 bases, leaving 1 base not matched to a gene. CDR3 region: CASSWGQYEQYF. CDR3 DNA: TGTGCCAGCAGTTGGGGACAGTACGAGCAGTACTTC. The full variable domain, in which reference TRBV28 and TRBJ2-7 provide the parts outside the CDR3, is DVKVTQSSRYLVKRTGEKVFLECVQDMDHENMFWYRQDPGLGLRLIYFSYDVKMKEKGDIPEGYSVSREKKERFSLILESASTNQTSMYLCASSWGQYEQYFGPGTRLTVT.

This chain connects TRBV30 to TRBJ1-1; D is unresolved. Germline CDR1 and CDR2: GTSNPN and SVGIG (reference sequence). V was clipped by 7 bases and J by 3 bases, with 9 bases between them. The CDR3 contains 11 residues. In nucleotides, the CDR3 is TGTGCCTCCGCGCAATACACTGAAGCTTTCTTT. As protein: CASAQYTEAFF.

This CDR3 reads CASSETSGRSYNEQFF. CDR3 in DNA: TGCGCCAGCAGCGAGACTAGCGGGAGGTCCTACAATGAGCAGTTCTTC. The rearrangement links TRBV5-1 to TRBJ2-1, with 13 positions matching TRBD2. This CDR3 is built from 16 residues. V gave up 4 bases and J gave up 1 base; unmatched junction bases: 2. Germline CDR1 and CDR2: SGHRS and YFSETQ.

The DNA for the CDR3 is TGTGCCAGCAGTAGGTTCCGGGTCAGCCAAGAGACCCAGTACTTC. It translates to CASSRFRVSQETQYF. This chain joins TRBV2 and TRBJ2-5; D is undetermined. The CDR3 contains 15 residues. Germline-derived CDR1 and CDR2 are SNHLY and FYNNEI. Trimming left V 5 bases short and J 1 base short, with 14 bases between.

The CDR3 is CASSPPAGAGELFF. The DNA for the CDR3 is TGTGCCAGCAGCCCTCCTGCCGGGGCCGGGGAGCTGTTTTTT. The chain links TRBV25-1 to TRBJ2-2, with D maybe TRBD2 (5 bases). The V gene lost 6 bases and the J gene lost 6 bases, with 14 bases spanning the gap. Germline lookup yields CDR1 MGHDK and CDR2 SYGVNS. The CDR3 runs to 14 residues.

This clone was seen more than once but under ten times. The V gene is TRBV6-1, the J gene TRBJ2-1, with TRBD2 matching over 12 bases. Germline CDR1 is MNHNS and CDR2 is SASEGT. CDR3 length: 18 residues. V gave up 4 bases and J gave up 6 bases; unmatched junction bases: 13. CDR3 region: CASSAGLAGIPYGNEQFF. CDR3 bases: TGTGCCAGCAGTGCCGGACTAGCGGGGATTCCCTATGGCAATGAGCAGTTCTTC.

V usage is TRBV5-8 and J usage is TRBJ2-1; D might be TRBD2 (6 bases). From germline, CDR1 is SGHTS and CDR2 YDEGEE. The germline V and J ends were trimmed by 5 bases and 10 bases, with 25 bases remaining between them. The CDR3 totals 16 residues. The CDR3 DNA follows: TGTGCCAGCAGTCTGGGAGGTGGGAGCAGGAAGGGGGAGCAGTTCTTC. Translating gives CASSLGGGSRKGEQFF.

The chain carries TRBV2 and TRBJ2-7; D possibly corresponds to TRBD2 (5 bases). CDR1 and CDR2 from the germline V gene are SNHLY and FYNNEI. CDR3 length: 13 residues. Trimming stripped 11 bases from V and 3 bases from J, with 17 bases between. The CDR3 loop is CAFTSTGSYEQYF. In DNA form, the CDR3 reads TGTGCCTTTACCTCGACGGGGAGCTACGAGCAGTACTTC.

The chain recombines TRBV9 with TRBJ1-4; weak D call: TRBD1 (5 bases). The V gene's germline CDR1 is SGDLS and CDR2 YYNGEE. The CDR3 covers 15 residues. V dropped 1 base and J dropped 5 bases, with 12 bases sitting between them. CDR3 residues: CASSVQGGINEKLFF. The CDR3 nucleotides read TGTGCCAGCAGCGTACAGGGCGGGATAAATGAAAAACTGTTTTTT.

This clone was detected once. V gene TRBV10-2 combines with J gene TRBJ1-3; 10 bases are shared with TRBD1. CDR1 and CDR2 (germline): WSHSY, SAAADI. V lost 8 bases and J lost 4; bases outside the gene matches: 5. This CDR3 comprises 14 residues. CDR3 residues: CASARQGAGNTIYF. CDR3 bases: TGCGCCAGCGCCAGACAGGGGGCGGGAAACACCATATATTTT.

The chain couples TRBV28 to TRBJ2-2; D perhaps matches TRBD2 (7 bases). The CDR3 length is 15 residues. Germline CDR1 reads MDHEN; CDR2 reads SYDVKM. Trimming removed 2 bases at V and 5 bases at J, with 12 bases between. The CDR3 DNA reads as TGTGCCAGCAGTTTAGGGGGGGCTGGAACCGGGGAGCTGTTTTTT. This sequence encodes CASSLGGAGTGELFF. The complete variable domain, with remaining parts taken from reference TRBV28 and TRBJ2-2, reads DVKVTQSSRYLVKRTGEKVFLECVQDMDHENMFWYRQDPGLGLRLIYFSYDVKMKEKGDIPEGYSVSREKKERFSLILESASTNQTSMYLCASSLGGAGTGELFFGEGSRLTVL.

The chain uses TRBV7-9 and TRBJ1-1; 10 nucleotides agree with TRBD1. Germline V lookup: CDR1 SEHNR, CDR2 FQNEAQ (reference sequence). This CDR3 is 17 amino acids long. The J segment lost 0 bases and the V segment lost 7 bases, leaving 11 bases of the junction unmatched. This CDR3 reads CASTTMGQGIMNTEAFF. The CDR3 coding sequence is TGTGCCAGCACCACAATGGGACAGGGGATAATGAACACTGAAGCTTTCTTT.

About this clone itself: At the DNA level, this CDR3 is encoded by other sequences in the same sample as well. For the CDR3, the DNA is TGTGCCAGCAGCTTGGGTCTAGCGGGAGGAACAGATACGCAGTATTTT. It translates to CASSLGLAGGTDTQYF. This chain links TRBV5-4 with TRBJ2-3; 11 bases are shared with TRBD2. The CDR3 sequence is 16 residues long. Germline V lookup: CDR1 SGHNT, CDR2 YYREEE (reference sequence). V dropped 0 bases and J dropped 3; count of bases not matched to a gene: 3.

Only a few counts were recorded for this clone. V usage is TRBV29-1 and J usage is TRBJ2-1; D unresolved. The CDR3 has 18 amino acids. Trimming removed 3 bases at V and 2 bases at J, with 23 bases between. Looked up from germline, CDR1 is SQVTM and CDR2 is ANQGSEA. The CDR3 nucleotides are TGCAGCGTTGAGCTGGTTGATTTGGATTGGCTAGCCTACAATGAGCAGTTCTTC. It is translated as CSVELVDLDWLAYNEQFF.